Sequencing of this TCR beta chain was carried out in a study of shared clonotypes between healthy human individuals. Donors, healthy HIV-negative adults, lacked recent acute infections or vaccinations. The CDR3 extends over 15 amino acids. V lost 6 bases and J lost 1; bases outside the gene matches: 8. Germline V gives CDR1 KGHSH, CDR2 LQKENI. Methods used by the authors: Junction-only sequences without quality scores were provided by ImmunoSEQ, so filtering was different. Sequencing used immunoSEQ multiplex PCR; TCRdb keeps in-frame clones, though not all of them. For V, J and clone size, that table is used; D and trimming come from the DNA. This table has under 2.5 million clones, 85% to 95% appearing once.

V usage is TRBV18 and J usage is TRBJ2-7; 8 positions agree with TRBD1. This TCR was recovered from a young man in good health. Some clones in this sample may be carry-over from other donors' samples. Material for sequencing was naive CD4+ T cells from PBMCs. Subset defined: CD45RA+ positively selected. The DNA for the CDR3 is TGTGCCAGCTCGTCGACAGGGGTAAATTCCTACGAGCAGTACTTC. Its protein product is CASSSTGVNSYEQYF.